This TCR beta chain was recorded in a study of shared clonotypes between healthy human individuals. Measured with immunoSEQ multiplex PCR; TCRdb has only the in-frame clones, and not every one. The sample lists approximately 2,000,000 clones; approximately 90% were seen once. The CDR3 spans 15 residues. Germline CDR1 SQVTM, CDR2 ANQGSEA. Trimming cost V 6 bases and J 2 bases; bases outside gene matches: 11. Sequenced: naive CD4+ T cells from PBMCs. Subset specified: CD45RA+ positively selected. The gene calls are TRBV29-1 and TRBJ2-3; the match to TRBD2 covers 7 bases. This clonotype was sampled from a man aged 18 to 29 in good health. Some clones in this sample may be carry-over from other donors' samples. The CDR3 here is CSVGTVTSPTDTQYF. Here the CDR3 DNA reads TGCAGCGTCGGAACTGTGACTAGCCCCACAGATACGCAGTATTTT.